This T cell receptor beta chain was captured in a study of T cell responses to AZD1222 COVID-19 vaccine. Study-level points and caveats: The donor group comprised mostly white British people and more females; the analysis possibly underestimated clonal diversity.

Only in-frame clones appear in the TCRdb table, and some are missing; sequencing was by immunoSEQ multiplex PCR. The sample includes approximately 200,000 clones, roughly nine tenths of them seen just once. This clone was seen a handful of times. Its matching antigen is unknown. The CDR3 is 17 residues long. It was second doses at about 4 or about 12 weeks that were pooled. The source of this sequence is an adult who received the AZD1222 COVID-19 vaccine. The gene calls are TRBV21-1 and TRBJ1-2; the D call of TRBD1 is as the table states it, not checked on the DNA. TRBV21-1 is given as a pseudogene. The sequenced sample was peripheral blood, obtained 28 days after the second AZD1222 dose. CDR3 nucleotide sequence: TGTGCCAGCAGCAAGGCCCCCTGTTACAGAGTAAACTATGGCTACACCTTC. Its translation is CASSKAPCYRVNYGYTF.